These T cell receptor beta chains were read from a single sample in a study of T cell responses to AZD1222 COVID-19 vaccine. Measured with immunoSEQ multiplex PCR; TCRdb has only the in-frame clones, and not every one. Of some 100,000 clones listed, about 89% were seen once; the top ten hold over 15%. The specimen comprised peripheral blood, sampled on day 0 of AZD1222 vaccination. Receptors were obtained from an adult in good health. Both conserved end residues are part of each CDR3. D genes are given only for firm matches. Only some rows state a clone size, as once, few, many or a class for expanded clones.

abundance,d_gene,j_gene,len,v_gene,CDR3nt,CDR3aa
-,-,TRBJ1-2,15,TRBV7-2,TGTGCCAGCAGCCAGTCCGGGGGGGCATCCTATGGCTACACCTTC,CASSQSGGASYGYTF
-,TRBD1,TRBJ1-2,13,TRBV28,TGTGCCAGCAGGGAGACAGGGGCTTATGGCTACACCTTC,CASRETGAYGYTF
once,-,TRBJ1-3,16,TRBV9,TGTGCCAGCAGCGTAGACCTCAACAGGGATGGAAACACCATATATTTT,CASSVDLNRDGNTIYF
-,TRBD2,TRBJ2-5,16,TRBV11-3,TGTGCCAGCAGCTTACTAGGACTAGCGGGGCAAGAGACCCAGTACTTC,CASSLLGLAGQETQYF
few,-,TRBJ1-6,15,TRBV18,TGTGCCAGCTCCTCACCGGAGAGGGGGGGTTCACCCCTCCACTTT,CASSSPERGGSPLHF
-,-,TRBJ1-6,15,TRBV6-5,TGTGCCAGCAGGATAAATCAGGGTGGGGATTCACCCCTCCACTTT,CASRINQGGDSPLHF
-,TRBD1,TRBJ1-1,14,TRBV7-3,TGTGCCAGCAGCTTACGACAGGGGAGGACTGAAGCTTTCTTT,CASSLRQGRTEAFF
-,TRBD1,TRBJ2-2,19,TRBV7-3,TGTGCCAGCAGCTTAGGGTTCTCAGGGGGCGCCCGTAACACCGGGGAGCTGTTTTTT,CASSLGFSGGARNTGELFF
-,-,TRBJ2-7,15,TRBV27,TGTGCCAGCAGCGGGTTATGGGGACGGGAGTACGAGCAGTACTTC,CASSGLWGREYEQYF
-,-,TRBJ1-1,18,TRBV4-1,TGCGCCAGCAGCCACCCCGTGGGCAGGGGTACCCTGGGCACTGAAGCTTTCTTT,CASSHPVGRGTLGTEAFF
-,-,TRBJ2-3,17,TRBV27,TGTGCCAGCAGTTTGGGTTCGGCGGAGTGGGGTAAAGATACGCAGTATTTT,CASSLGSAEWGKDTQYF
-,-,TRBJ1-1,15,TRBV5-6,TGTGCCAGCAGCTTGTTTCCGATAGCGAACACTGAAGCTTTCTTT,CASSLFPIANTEAFF
-,-,TRBJ1-6,13,TRBV3-1/TRBV3-2,TGTGCCAGCAGCCAAGATCGCAATTCACCCCTCCACTTT,CASSQDRNSPLHF